This is a list of T cell receptor beta chains from one sample in a study of molecular identifiers for immune sequencing clone quantification. TCRdb passed the PCR reads through MiXCR, listing each CDR3 protein once. Of 45,000 to 60,000 distinct CDR3 sequences in the sample, more than 35% are singletons; the top ten hold 3.5% to 4%. The sequencing input was naive CD8+ T cells from blood, with Jurkat cell RNA spiked in. These receptors were collected from a human donor in good health. Some libraries in this study had Jurkat cell RNA spiked in. Both conserved end residues are part of each CDR3. D genes are given only for firm matches. A row's size may be missing; if present it is once, few, many or a size class.

CDR3nt | CDR3aa | j_gene | d_gene | v_gene | abundance
TGTGCCAGCAGCTTCGGAAATCAGCCCCTGCAATTT | CASSFGNQPLQF | TRBJ1-5 | . | TRBV6-2/TRBV6-3 | .
TGTGCCAGCAGCTTAGTATTTAGGGACAACAATGAGCAGTTCTTC | CASSLVFRDNNEQFF | TRBJ2-1 | . | TRBV7-2 | many
TGTGCCAGCGGACTAGCGGGTTCAGAGACCCAGTACTTC | CASGLAGSETQYF | TRBJ2-5 | TRBD2 | TRBV5-4 | many
TGTGCCAGCAGTTCCAGGGACAGGGCTGACGAGCAGTACTTC | CASSSRDRADEQYF | TRBJ2-7 | TRBD1 | TRBV6-5 | many
TGTGCCAGCAGTCAAGACAGAGAGGTCTCCTACGAGCAGTACTTC | CASSQDREVSYEQYF | TRBJ2-7 | . | TRBV6-2/TRBV6-3 | .
TGTGCCAGCGTCTCTCCGGGACAGGGCAATGAGCAGTTCTTC | CASVSPGQGNEQFF | TRBJ2-1 | TRBD1 | TRBV4-2 | few
TGCAGTGCTAGAGGGCCGTCTGGCAATCAGCCCCAGCATTTT | CSARGPSGNQPQHF | TRBJ1-5 | . | TRBV20-1 | few
TGTGCCAGCAGTTCTATAGGGGCAGATATGCAGTATTTT | CASSSIGADMQYF | TRBJ2-3 | . | TRBV12-3/TRBV12-4 | .
TGTGCCAGCAGCGTAGGAGTATTAGCGGGACTGGCCGGGGAGCTGTTTTTT | CASSVGVLAGLAGELFF | TRBJ2-2 | TRBD2 | TRBV9 | many
TGCGCCAGCAGCCGAGACCGGACTAGCGGATACAATGAGCAGTTCTTC | CASSRDRTSGYNEQFF | TRBJ2-1 | TRBD2 | TRBV4-3 | few
TGTGCCAGCAGCCCGGACCTAGGGGAAAAACTGTTTTTT | CASSPDLGEKLFF | TRBJ1-4 | . | TRBV7-2 | many
TGTGCCAGCAGCCAAACCCGGTCCTACGAGCAGTACTTC | CASSQTRSYEQYF | TRBJ2-7 | . | TRBV4-2 | few